This TCR beta chain stems from a study of blood T cell repertoires in COVID-19 (TCRdb year 2020). A note on the overall study: Collaborator samples came from the United States, Italy and Spain and covered acute and convalescent phases of COVID-19. HLA class I and class II types, where available, came from metadata supplied by the sample provider rather than from assay-based typing. The material from the prospective study consisted of cDNA or gDNA derived from T cells, B-cell-depleted T cells, or PBMCs. Sample metadata almost always included a de-identified subject ID, COVID-19 status, age in years and sex. Samples were obtained from the ongoing ImmuneRACE study (first 160 participants) and from over 1,000 subjects provided by 6 global collaborators. Subjects who had been exposed to COVID-19, were actively infected with it, or had recovered from it provided the deeply sampled blood TCRbeta repertoires that made up the dataset. The repertoires were made available in a free public database intended to serve as a resource for research on the immune response to SARS-CoV-2. Study-wide findings and limitations: The amount of clinical and demographic metadata varied by source and participant and was provided uncurated.

The immunoSEQ Assay, a bias-controlled multiplex PCR, was used to amplify TCRbeta CDR3 regions from genomic DNA. As for the original processing: Within the assay, amplification of reference gene primers was used to estimate how many nucleated cells each sample contained. To quantify the absolute abundance of each unique TCRbeta CDR3 rearrangement, sequence reads were collapsed and filtered. For each sample, productive Simpson clonality was calculated as the square root of Simpson's diversity index over productive rearrangements. The clones in this table, taken by TCRdb from immuneACCESS, are in-frame only. Not every clone is retained; where verified, under half of the shortfall comes from an unresolved V gene, and the cause of the rest is unknown. V and J calls and clone size are copied from that table; D and trimming were computed from the DNA. The sample data list 110,000 to 150,000 clones, and about 89% of these were observed just once. The ten largest clones represent 2.5% to 3.5% of the sample.

From its cysteine to its phenylalanine, the CDR3 spans 14 amino acids. Just CDR3 DNA is preserved here, 42 bases in frame from base 1. Taken from the germline V gene, the CDR1 and CDR2 loops are MNHEY and SVGAGI. Deletion took 4 bases off V and 6 bases off J, with a span of 13 bases between the germline ends. Each collaborating institution followed its own protocols to collect whole blood in K2EDTA tubes. For TCRbeta analysis, collaborators shipped samples in one of three forms: frozen whole blood, isolated PBMCs, or DNA extracted from either of those sample types. On this clone: Its antigen remains unidentified. The sample holds no much larger clone one base away, and base qualities are not on file.

This chain joins TRBV6-5 to TRBJ2-1; TRBD2 is possibly the D segment (7 matching bases). The receptor was derived from a man between 60 and 70 years old with active or convalescent COVID-19. The sample taken for sequencing was peripheral blood. Here the CDR3 is given as CASSLRGGLNEQFF. At the DNA level, the sequence is TGTGCCAGCAGTTTGCGCGGGGGCCTCAATGAGCAGTTCTTC.